The 9 T cell receptor beta chains below all came from one sample that was sequenced in a study of shared clonotypes between healthy human individuals (TCRdb year 2020). The library was generated by the immunoSEQ multiplex PCR assay. The clones in this table, taken by TCRdb from immuneACCESS, are in-frame only. Not every clone is retained; where verified, under half of the shortfall comes from an unresolved V gene, and the cause of the rest is unknown. The sample table contains about 580,000 clones; only one count was recorded for 98% of them. 0.3% of the sample comes from the top ten. For the CD8 naive samples, CD45RO-negative cells were positively selected for CCR7, yielding a CD45RA+CCR7+ population from which TemRA cells were excluded. The sequenced sample was naive CD8+ T cells sorted from blood. The cell subset or site label on this specimen signifies: CD45RA+CCR7+. These receptors originate from a man aged 30 to 45 in good health.

The DNA for the CDR3 is TGTGCCAGCAGCATCCCGACAGGGGCTGACGGGGAGCTGTTTTTT. It specifies CASSIPTGADGELFF. This rearrangement joins TRBV7-3 to TRBJ2-2; 8 positions agree with TRBD1. The germline V gene encodes CDR1 SGHTA and CDR2 FQGTGA. The CDR3 has 15 amino acids. The trim removed 5 bases at V and 7 bases at J, leaving 9 bases unmatched.

This chain connects TRBV28 to TRBJ2-2; D gene uncertain. CDR1 is MDHEN and CDR2 is SYDVKM in the germline V gene. This CDR3 contains 14 residues. Trimming left V 3 bases short and J 1 base short, with 6 bases between. The chain's CDR3 is CASSFSGNTGELFF. CDR3 sequence (DNA): TGTGCCAGCAGTTTTTCAGGGAACACCGGGGAGCTGTTTTTT.

V gene TRBV7-2 combines with J gene TRBJ2-7; D gene unclear. The CDR3 extends over 16 amino acids. V was trimmed by 1 base and J by 3 bases, leaving 16 bases between them. CDR1 is SGHTA, CDR2 FQGNSA, per germline. CDR3 protein: CASSLVGLDPNYEQYF. The CDR3 region has the DNA TGTGCCAGCAGCTTAGTTGGCCTAGACCCAAACTACGAGCAGTACTTC.

V is TRBV25-1 and J is TRBJ2-7, with 10 bases lining up with TRBD1. CDR1 is MGHDK and CDR2 is SYGVNS in the germline V gene. The V gene end was trimmed by 4 bases and the J gene end by 5 bases; junction bases not matched to a gene: 2. CDR3 length: 13 amino acids. CDR3 in DNA: TGTGCCAGCAGTGTGGGACAGGGGCACGAGCAGTACTTC. Its translation: CASSVGQGHEQYF.

The V and J genes are TRBV9 and TRBJ1-1; possibly TRBD1 for D (6 bases). The CDR3 is 15 amino acids. Trimming cost V 3 bases and J 0 bases, with 12 bases left between them. Germline values: CDR1 SGDLS, CDR2 YYNGEE. The CDR3 protein is CASSETTGLNTEAFF. The CDR3 DNA reads TGTGCCAGCAGCGAAACGACAGGCTTGAACACTGAAGCTTTCTTT. The complete variable domain, with remaining parts taken from reference TRBV9 and TRBJ1-1, reads DSGVTQTPKHLITATGQRVTLRCSPRSGDLSVYWYQQSLDQGLQFLIQYYNGEERAKGNILERFSAQQFPDLHSELNLSSLELGDSALYFCASSETTGLNTEAFFGQGTRLTVV.

This chain joins TRBV15 and TRBJ2-5; D is undetermined. In germline, CDR1 is LNHNV, CDR2 YYDKDF (reference sequence). The CDR3 consists of 14 residues. Trimming took off 3 bases at V and 3 bases at J, with 11 bases between the two ends. This CDR3 is CATSSRSFEETQYF. CDR3 nucleotides: TGTGCCACCAGCAGTCGGAGTTTCGAAGAGACCCAGTACTTC.

This rearrangement joins TRBV6-6 to TRBJ2-7; D gene unclear. Germline V lookup: CDR1 MNHNY, CDR2 SVGAGI (reference sequence). Trimming left V 2 bases short and J 2 bases short, with 10 bases between. This CDR3 has 14 residues. CDR3 loop: CASSYGFSTYEQYF. The CDR3 DNA reads as TGTGCCAGCAGTTACGGCTTCAGTACCTACGAGCAGTACTTC.

The chain links TRBV7-9 to TRBJ1-2; 11 nucleotides agree with TRBD1. CDR3 length equals 15 residues. Germline trimming cut 5 bases from V and 10 bases from J; bases unmatched to any gene: 12. Germline loops: CDR1 SEHNR, CDR2 FQNEAQ (reference sequence). In DNA, the CDR3 is TGTGCCAGCAGCCAAACAACCGGGACAGGGGGAGACTACACCTTC. This sequence encodes CASSQTTGTGGDYTF.

The CDR3 sequence is CASSQGDRRYEQYF. The CDR3 DNA sequence: TGCGCCAGCAGCCAAGGCGACAGGAGGTACGAGCAGTACTTC. The chain links TRBV4-1 to TRBJ2-7; D is perhaps TRBD1 (6 bases). The ends were cut back, 1 base at V and 4 bases at J, with 11 bases in the middle. The CDR3 has 14 amino acids. Germline V gene sequence: CDR1 MGHRA, CDR2 YSYEKL.